The entry below gives a single T cell receptor (beta chain) sequence along with its context. Per the germline V gene, CDR1 is SGDLS and CDR2 is YYNGEE. The CDR3 runs to 15 residues. V was trimmed by 0 bases and J by 1 base, leaving 8 bases between them. Produced via immunoSEQ multiplex PCR; TCRdb's table is partial and in-frame only. The data show 2,500 to 3,000 clones, with around 67% seen just once and 12% held by the top ten. The data derive from a study of high-grade serous ovarian cancer treatment subgroups. The tumor samples were collected prior to definitive surgery or chemotherapy. Sequencing was carried out using tumor tissue. The receptor was isolated from a human donor with high-grade serous ovarian cancer. This chain links TRBV9 with TRBJ1-3; D call uncertain. The CDR3 DNA reads as TGTGCCAGCAGCGTAGATCACAGTTCTGGAAACACCATATATTTT. It yields the protein CASSVDHSSGNTIYF.